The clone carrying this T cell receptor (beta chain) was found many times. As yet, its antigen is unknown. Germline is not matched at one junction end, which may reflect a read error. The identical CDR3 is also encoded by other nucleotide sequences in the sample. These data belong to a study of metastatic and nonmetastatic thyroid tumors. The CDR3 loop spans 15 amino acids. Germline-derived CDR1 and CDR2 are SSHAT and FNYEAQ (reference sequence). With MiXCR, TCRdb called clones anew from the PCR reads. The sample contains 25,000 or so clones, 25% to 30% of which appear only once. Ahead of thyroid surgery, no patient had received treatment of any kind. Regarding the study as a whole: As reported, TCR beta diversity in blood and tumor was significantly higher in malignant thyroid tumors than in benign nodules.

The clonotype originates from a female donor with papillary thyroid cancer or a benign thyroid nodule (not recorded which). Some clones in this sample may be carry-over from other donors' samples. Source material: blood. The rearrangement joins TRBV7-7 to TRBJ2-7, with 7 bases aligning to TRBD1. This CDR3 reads CASSPRTGDVYEQYF. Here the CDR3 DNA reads TGTGCTAGCAGCCCGAGGACAGGTGACGTCTACGAGCAGTACTTC. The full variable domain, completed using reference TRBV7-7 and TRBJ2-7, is GAGVSQSPRYKVTKRGQDVTLRCDPISSHATLYWYQQALGQGPEFLTYFNYEAQPDKSGLPSDRFSAERPEGSISTLTIQRTEQRDSAMYRCASSPRTGDVYEQYFGPGTRLTVT.